Each of the 29 T cell receptor beta chains below was sequenced from the same sample in a study of T-cell memory formation after mild COVID-19. Each CDR3 protein is one row after TCRdb ran MiXCR on the 5' RACE reads. The data contain roughly 51,000 distinct CDR3 sequences, over 6.5% of them singletons. Sequencing input: PBMCs or a T cell subset sorted from them (not recorded which). The source of these receptors is a man between 18 and 29 years old who had mild COVID-19 (a few samples of this study predate the infection). Cell type and time point are not known.

The V call is TRBV7-2, the J call TRBJ1-2; the match to TRBD1 covers 7 bases. Per the germline V gene, CDR1 is SGHTA and CDR2 is FQGNSA. The CDR3 extends over 15 amino acids. Unmatched junction bases numbered 9, after V lost 5 bases and J lost 3 bases. The CDR3 here is CASSHVDRAHYGYTF. DNA for the CDR3: TGTGCCAGCAGCCACGTTGACAGGGCCCACTATGGCTACACCTTC.

This clonotype was recorded many times. This chain uses TRBV6-6 with TRBJ2-1, with TRBD1 matching 8 bases. The CDR3 is 15 residues long. Looked up from germline, CDR1 is MNHNY and CDR2 is SVGAGI (reference sequence). J lost 5 bases, V lost 6 bases, and 9 bases had no gene match. This CDR3 is CASSPDRESHNEQFF. The CDR3 DNA follows: TGTGCCAGCAGCCCGGACAGGGAGTCCCACAATGAGCAGTTCTTC.

This clonotype was detected ten times or more. The CDR3 here is CASSLRFTGELFF. The CDR3 nucleotides read TGCGCCAGCAGCTTGCGGTTTACCGGGGAGCTGTTTTTT. The V and J genes are TRBV5-1 and TRBJ2-2; no definite D call. The germline V gene encodes CDR1 SGHRS and CDR2 YFSETQ. The germline V and J ends were trimmed by 1 base and 5 bases, with 6 bases remaining between them. The length of the CDR3 is 13 residues.

This clonotype has only a few counts. The chain links TRBV20-1 to TRBJ2-4; TRBD1 matches at 10 bases. After removal of 3 bases from V and 6 bases from J, the junction contained 5 bases not matched to a gene. The CDR3 loop spans 14 amino acids. Germline-derived CDR1 and CDR2 are DFQATT and SNEGSKA (reference sequence). The DNA of the CDR3 is TGCAGTGCTAGCTACCGGGACAGGGGAAACATTCAGTACTTC. Protein sequence: CSASYRDRGNIQYF.

V usage is TRBV28 and J usage is TRBJ2-7; perhaps TRBD1 as D (5 bases). CDR1 is MDHEN and CDR2 is SYDVKM in the germline V gene. The CDR3 is 15 residues long. The V end was cut by 1 base, the J end by 1 base, with 11 bases between. CDR3 nucleotides: TGTGCCAGCAGTTTATACGCCCCAGGGTCCTACGAGCAGTACTTC. Its translation: CASSLYAPGSYEQYF.

This clonotype was seen a handful of times. This chain connects TRBV7-2 to TRBJ2-7; no reliable D call. The CDR3 extends over 13 amino acids. The germline V gene encodes CDR1 SGHTA and CDR2 FQGNSA. The V end lost 6 bases, the J end lost 1 base, and 10 bases lay between the germline ends. This chain's CDR3 is CASSPLWSYEQYF. The CDR3 bases are TGTGCCAGCAGTCCATTATGGTCCTACGAGCAGTACTTC.

This clonotype was observed at least ten times. The rearrangement links TRBV4-1 to TRBJ2-3; TRBD2 agrees at 10 bases. V lost 4 bases and J lost 5; bases outside the gene matches: 9. Germline-derived CDR1 and CDR2 are MGHRA and YSYEKL. The CDR3 totals 16 residues. This chain's CDR3 is CASSPGLALSVDTQYF. CDR3 DNA sequence: TGCGCCAGCAGCCCGGGACTAGCGCTCTCCGTAGATACGCAGTATTTT.

V gene TRBV2 combines with J gene TRBJ2-5; D ambiguous. Trimming shortened V by 11 bases and J by 3 bases, and 16 bases separated the two germline ends. The CDR3 covers 13 residues. Germline V gene lookup returns CDR1 SNHLY and CDR2 FYNNEI. The CDR3 protein is CARSSGLEETQYF. CDR3 DNA sequence: TGTGCCCGCTCGTCGGGCCTAGAAGAGACCCAGTACTTC.

Concerning this clonotype itself: A much larger clone sits a single nucleotide away, making a read error possible. The V and J genes are TRBV6-5 and TRBJ1-6; D remains ambiguous. The germline V gene has CDR1 MNHEY and CDR2 SVGAGI. The V gene lost 6 bases and the J gene lost 7 bases, with 13 bases spanning the gap. The CDR3 spans 14 residues. For the CDR3, the DNA is TGTGCCAGCAGACCGACATGGAGGAATTCACCCCTCCACTTT. Amino acid sequence: CASRPTWRNSPLHF.

This clonotype was observed many times. The V gene is TRBV5-1, the J gene TRBJ2-1, with 8 bases lining up with TRBD1. The CDR3 consists of 17 residues. CDR1 and CDR2 from the germline V gene are SGHRS and YFSETQ. The ends lost 3 bases at V and 7 bases at J; junction bases unmatched: 15. The DNA for the CDR3 is TGCGCCAGCAGCTCATTGGGGGTCCCCCAGGGGGCTAATGAGCAGTTCTTC. It is translated as CASSSLGVPQGANEQFF.

The chain links TRBV5-1 to TRBJ2-5; tentatively, D is TRBD2 (5 bases). Germline V gene sequence: CDR1 SGHRS, CDR2 YFSETQ. The CDR3 totals 16 residues. V was cut by 0 bases and J by 0 bases, with 12 bases left in between. CDR3 sequence (DNA): TGCGCCAGCAGCTTGGGGTTTAGGAGGAACCAAGAGACCCAGTACTTC. Translating gives CASSLGFRRNQETQYF. Together with reference TRBV5-1 and TRBJ2-5, the CDR3 gives the full variable domain: KAGVTQTPRYLIKTRGQQVTLSCSPISGHRSVSWYQQTPGQGLQFLFEYFSETQRNKGNFPGRFSGRQFSNSRSEMNVSTLELGDSALYLCASSLGFRRNQETQYFGPGTRLLVL.

In this sample, this clonotype turned up a few times. This chain joins TRBV5-1 and TRBJ1-1; unclear D gene. There are 13 residues in the CDR3. With 3 bases removed from V and 3 bases from J, the gap between germline ends came to 9 bases. In germline, CDR1 is SGHRS, CDR2 YFSETQ. The CDR3 reads CASSSRADTEAFF. CDR3 nucleotides: TGCGCCAGCAGCTCCCGGGCGGACACTGAAGCTTTCTTT.

This chain connects TRBV29-1 to TRBJ2-3; TRBD1 might be the D (6 bases). This CDR3 region has 14 residues. The V gene's germline CDR1 is SQVTM and CDR2 ANQGSEA. V was shortened by 7 bases and J by 6 bases, with 20 bases between the two germline ends. Written as DNA, the CDR3 is TGCAGCGCTAGAGACCGACAGGCGGTTGATACGCAGTATTTT. Translated, it gives CSARDRQAVDTQYF.

This clonotype was observed a few times. The genes are TRBV9 and TRBJ2-2; the D is unclear. Trimming cost V 0 bases and J 8 bases, with 5 bases left between them. In germline, CDR1 is SGDLS, CDR2 YYNGEE. This CDR3 contains 12 residues. The CDR3 region is CASSVVGGELFF. The CDR3 DNA reads TGTGCCAGCAGCGTAGTAGGTGGGGAGCTGTTTTTT.

This clonotype occurred a few times. V and J are TRBV18 and TRBJ2-3; D may be TRBD2 (5 bases). Germline-derived CDR1 and CDR2 are KGHSH and LQKENI. V gave up 3 bases and J gave up 3 bases, with 16 bases separating them. This CDR3 is built from 16 residues. The DNA for the CDR3 is TGTGCCAGCTCACCCCTCGAGGGCATCGGAACAGATACGCAGTATTTT. Amino acids: CASSPLEGIGTDTQYF.

There are many counts of this clonotype. V usage is TRBV12-3 or TRBV12-4 and J usage is TRBJ2-7; D gene ambiguous. The V gene lost 6 bases and the J gene lost 6 bases, with 12 bases spanning the gap. The CDR3 has 12 amino acids. The CDR3 sequence is CASRPDSSEQYF. CDR3 in DNA: TGTGCCAGCAGGCCCGACTCGAGCGAGCAGTACTTC.

This clonotype occurred a few times. V is TRBV9 and J is TRBJ2-5; 11 positions agree with TRBD2. Germline trimming cut 0 bases from V and 1 base from J; bases unmatched to any gene: 5. In germline, CDR1 is SGDLS, CDR2 YYNGEE. The CDR3 loop spans 17 amino acids. In DNA form, the CDR3 reads TGTGCCAGCAGCGTAGGGTCTAGCGGGGGGCGCCAAGAGACCCAGTACTTC. Its translation is CASSVGSSGGRQETQYF.

This clonotype was found a few times. V is TRBV5-6 and J is TRBJ1-5; D ambiguous. From germline, CDR1 is SGHDT and CDR2 YYEEEE. Deletions cut 4 bases from V and 5 bases from J, with 19 bases between. CDR3 length equals 16 residues. The chain's CDR3 is CASSTFDGVGHQPQHF. The CDR3 bases are TGTGCCAGCAGCACGTTCGATGGAGTGGGTCATCAGCCCCAGCATTTT.

Many counts were recorded for this clonotype. The chain combines TRBV20-1 with TRBJ2-2; a possible D gene is TRBD2 (6 bases). V dropped 4 bases and J dropped 0 bases, with 12 bases sitting between them. Germline V CDR1 and CDR2: DFQATT, SNEGSKA (reference sequence). The CDR3 is made up of 15 amino acids. CDR3 amino acids: CSATSEQANTGELFF. CDR3 sequence (DNA): TGCAGTGCTACTAGCGAACAGGCGAACACCGGGGAGCTGTTTTTT.

In its sample, this clonotype was seen a few times. V is TRBV7-2 and J is TRBJ2-7; D perhaps matches TRBD2 (7 bases). This CDR3 has 14 amino acids. Germline-derived CDR1 and CDR2 are SGHTA and FQGNSA. V was pared by 1 base and J by 6 bases, with 13 bases between. The CDR3 DNA follows: TGTGCCAGCAGCTTAGTAAAGGGGGGGCGCGAGCAGTACGTC. Residues: CASSLVKGGREQYV.

There are a few counts of this clonotype. The V and J genes are TRBV12-3 or TRBV12-4 and TRBJ1-2; a weak D match, TRBD1 (6 bases). CDR3 length: 15 amino acids. The ends were cut back, 3 bases at V and 5 bases at J, with 16 bases in the middle. The CDR3 DNA follows: TGTGCCAGCAGTTTGGGAGGGGGTGATCGGTATGGCTACACCTTC. It translates to CASSLGGGDRYGYTF.

The rearrangement links TRBV29-1 to TRBJ2-5; D uncertain. This CDR3 is built from 16 residues. Germline CDR1 SQVTM, CDR2 ANQGSEA. V dropped 2 bases and J dropped 6 bases, with 22 bases sitting between them. The DNA for the CDR3 is TGCAGCGTTGAATATCAGGTTACCCTGTACCCAAAGACCCAGTACTTC. Translating gives CSVEYQVTLYPKTQYF.

This clonotype was seen many times. The J gene is TRBJ2-1, the V gene TRBV6-2 or TRBV6-3; the D call may be TRBD1 or TRBD2 (5 bases each). V dropped 1 base and J dropped 8 bases, with 9 bases sitting between them. In germline, CDR1 is MNHEY, CDR2 SVGEGT. There are 13 residues in the CDR3. This CDR3 reads CASSYLRGDEQFF. CDR3 coding DNA: TGTGCCAGCAGTTACTTGAGGGGCGATGAGCAGTTCTTC.

In its sample, this clonotype was seen a few times. The chain combines TRBV7-2 with TRBJ2-3, with 11 bases identical to TRBD2. The V and J ends lost 5 bases and 7 bases, in that order; junction bases with no gene match: 5. Germline V gene lookup returns CDR1 SGHTA and CDR2 FQGNSA. The CDR3 length is 14 residues. DNA of the CDR3: TGTGCCAGCAGCCAGACTAGCGGGGAGAATACGCAGTATTTT. It translates to CASSQTSGENTQYF.

V gene TRBV4-2 combines with J gene TRBJ2-1, with no clear D. CDR3 size: 13 residues. The V and J ends lost 4 bases and 5 bases respectively, with 9 bases between them. The germline V gene has CDR1 LGHNA and CDR2 YNFKEQ. The CDR3 protein is CASSPRLHNEQFF. The CDR3 DNA is TGTGCCAGCAGCCCCCGACTGCACAATGAGCAGTTCTTC.

Many counts were recorded for this clonotype. The rearrangement joins TRBV12-5 to TRBJ2-7, with a possible D match to TRBD1 (6 bases). Germline V gene lookup returns CDR1 LGHNT and CDR2 FRNRAP. V dropped 9 bases and J dropped 1 base, with 13 bases sitting between them. The CDR3 contains 13 residues. This CDR3 is CASLQGNSYEQYF. The CDR3 DNA reads as TGTGCTAGCCTTCAGGGGAATTCCTACGAGCAGTACTTC. The full variable domain, completed using reference TRBV12-5 and TRBJ2-7, is DARVTQTPRHKVTEMGQEVTMRCQPILGHNTVFWYRQTMMQGLELLAYFRNRAPLDDSGMPKDRFSAEMPDATLATLKIQPSEPRDSAVYFCASLQGNSYEQYFGPGTRLTVT.

V gene TRBV18 combines with J gene TRBJ1-5, with D unclear. Trimming removed 6 bases from V and 3 bases from J, with 9 bases in between. This CDR3 has 13 amino acids. CDR1 and CDR2 from the germline V gene are KGHSH and LQKENI. The CDR3 DNA is TGTGCCAGCTCCCCGGATGACAATCAGCCCCAGCATTTT. Encoded protein: CASSPDDNQPQHF.

The sample holds a few counts of this clonotype. The V gene is TRBV4-1, the J gene TRBJ2-1; weak D call: TRBD1 (6 bases). This CDR3 has 15 residues. Trimming stripped 7 bases from V and 4 bases from J, with 17 bases between. In germline, CDR1 is MGHRA, CDR2 YSYEKL. CDR3 sequence: CASTEGDRLYNEQFF. Written as DNA, the CDR3 is TGCGCCAGCACGGAAGGAGACAGGCTATACAATGAGCAGTTCTTC.

At least ten counts were recorded for this clonotype. The J gene is TRBJ2-1, the V gene TRBV5-1; weak D call: TRBD1 (5 bases). Germline V gives CDR1 SGHRS, CDR2 YFSETQ. The CDR3 runs to 12 residues. Trimming left V 1 base short and J 13 bases short, with 12 bases between. The CDR3 sequence is CASSLSDSQQFF. Written as DNA, the CDR3 is TGCGCCAGCAGCTTGAGTGACAGCCAACAGTTCTTC.